This T cell receptor beta chain was captured in a study of blood T cells in healthy people across ages. The sample, roughly 9.1 milliliters of peripheral blood, was drawn from each donor. The germline gives CDR1 SEHNR, CDR2 FQNEAQ (reference sequence). The ends lost 5 bases at V and 6 bases at J; junction bases unmatched: 8. The CDR3 runs 14 residues. Study findings and constraints: Any conclusive comparison of naive versus antigen-experienced cells was prevented by using unsorted PBMCs.

Details on this clonotype: What it binds is unknown.

The authors ran a second PCR of roughly 7 to 11 cycles using a sample-barcoded 5' primer and a J-beta primer mix. Every sample produced at least 2.5 million CDR3-containing paired-end reads. One entry per CDR3 protein results from TCRdb running MiXCR on the 5' RACE reads. The data show approximately 2,000,000 distinct CDR3 sequences, 39% seen once. Sequenced input: blood. V and J are TRBV7-9 and TRBJ1-1, with TRBD1 matching 8 bases. The receptor's source is a human donor in good health. This CDR3 reads CASSPRTGTAEAFF. The CDR3 coding sequence is TGTGCCAGCAGCCCCCGGACAGGGACCGCTGAAGCTTTCTTT.